Listed here is a single T cell receptor (beta chain). CDR3 size: 19 residues. The V and J ends lost 1 base and 3 bases, in that order; junction bases with no gene match: 10. Germline CDR1 and CDR2: SGHNT and YYREEE (reference sequence). Here immunoSEQ multiplex PCR was the method, and the copy in TCRdb shows in-frame clones only, minus some. Among around 320,000 clones listed, around nine tenths were seen once. This specimen comes from a study of shared clonotypes between healthy human individuals. The specimen was memory CD8+ T cells sorted from blood. As to subset: CD45RO+ cells pooled with CCR7-negative TemRA cells. This TCR came from a young man in good health. This chain connects TRBV5-4 to TRBJ2-2; TRBD2 matches 12 bases. CDR3 nucleotide sequence: TGTGCCAGCAGCTTGTACCCTAGCGGGAGGGCCGACGACACCGGGGAGCTGTTTTTT. Protein sequence: CASSLYPSGRADDTGELFF.